Below are 17 T cell receptor beta chains sequenced from a single sample in a study of cytotoxic CD8 clonotypes in ibrutinib-treated CLL. Here immunoSEQ multiplex PCR was the method, and the copy in TCRdb shows in-frame clones only, minus some. Here the sample spans approximately 190,000 clones, roughly three quarters being singletons. The sample was PBMCs, taken after 12 months of ibrutinib treatment. These TCRs come from a human donor with chronic lymphocytic leukemia.

The chain uses TRBV2 and TRBJ1-5; no reliable D call. The CDR3 is 13 residues long. V was cut by 8 bases and J by 2 bases, with 10 bases left in between. Per the germline V gene, CDR1 is SNHLY and CDR2 is FYNNEI. CDR3 sequence (DNA): TGTGCCAGCGGGGTATATGGCAATCAGCCCCAGCATTTT. Encoded protein: CASGVYGNQPQHF. The complete variable domain, with remaining parts taken from reference TRBV2 and TRBJ1-5, reads EPEVTQTPSHQVTQMGQEVILRCVPISNHLYFYWYRQILGQKVEFLVSFYNNEISEKSEIFDDQFSVERPDGSNFTLKIRSTKLEDSAMYFCASGVYGNQPQHFGDGTRLSIL.

The CDR3, as DNA: TGTGCCAGCAGTGGACGGAGGGATGGAACGCAGTATTTT. Its protein is CASSGRRDGTQYF. The chain has TRBV2 and TRBJ2-3; a possible D gene is TRBD2 (6 bases). The V gene lost 4 bases and the J gene lost 9 bases, with 14 bases spanning the gap. The CDR3 is 13 amino acids. Germline loops: CDR1 SNHLY, CDR2 FYNNEI.

V and J are TRBV4-1 and TRBJ2-3, with D perhaps matching TRBD2 (6 bases). Germline V CDR1 and CDR2: MGHRA, YSYEKL. CDR3 size: 19 residues. Trimming left V 0 bases short and J 2 bases short, with 21 bases between. The CDR3 region is CASSQDSLPRLELTDTQYF. The CDR3 coding sequence is TGCGCCAGCAGCCAAGATTCATTACCTCGACTAGAGCTCACAGATACGCAGTATTTT.

This chain links TRBV27 with TRBJ1-2; maybe TRBD1 (5 bases). The CDR3 has 13 amino acids. The germline CDR1 and CDR2 sequences are MNHEY and SMNVEV (reference sequence). The germline V and J ends were trimmed by 6 bases and 4 bases, with 12 bases remaining between them. The CDR3 reads CASRGTTGYGYTF. The CDR3 nucleotides are TGTGCCAGCAGGGGGACTACCGGCTATGGCTACACCTTC.

The chain uses TRBV19 and TRBJ1-5; no reliable D call. This CDR3 region has 12 residues. Trimming removed 5 bases from V and 11 bases from J, with 13 bases in between. Germline assignment: CDR1 LNHDA and CDR2 SQIVND (reference sequence). The CDR3 loop reads CASSFGRQSQHF. The CDR3, as DNA: TGTGCCAGTAGTTTCGGACGTCAATCCCAGCATTTT.

This sequence joins TRBV7-6 and TRBJ2-1, with 11 bases that match TRBD2. Germline loops: CDR1 SGHVS, CDR2 FNYEAQ. This CDR3 is 13 amino acids long. V gave up 5 bases and J gave up 9 bases; unmatched junction bases: 3. CDR3 sequence reads: CASSPTSGAEQFF. The CDR3 DNA is TGTGCCAGCAGCCCGACTAGCGGGGCTGAGCAGTTCTTC.

Comments on this clone: At the DNA level, this CDR3 is encoded by other sequences in the same sample as well. The chain carries TRBV6-5 and TRBJ1-5; D unresolved. Germline V gives CDR1 MNHEY, CDR2 SVGAGI. V lost 0 bases and J 2 bases, leaving 8 bases between the germline ends. The CDR3 spans 15 residues. The CDR3 reads CASSYSGTGNQPQHF. In nucleotides, the CDR3 is TGTGCCAGCAGTTACTCGGGTACGGGCAATCAGCCCCAGCATTTT.

The chain is built from TRBV28 and TRBJ2-1; TRBD2 matches 13 bases. In germline, CDR1 is MDHEN, CDR2 SYDVKM. This CDR3 is 16 amino acids long. Trimming at V came to 3 bases and at J to 7 bases, leaving 6 bases not matched to a gene. CDR3 sequence reads: CASSLSLAGGRNEQFF. For the CDR3, the DNA is TGTGCCAGCAGTTTGTCACTAGCGGGAGGGCGGAATGAGCAGTTCTTC.

The rearrangement uses TRBV27 and TRBJ2-7; perhaps TRBD1 as D (5 bases). The CDR3 sequence is 16 residues long. The germline gives CDR1 MNHEY, CDR2 SMNVEV (reference sequence). Trimming removed 3 bases at V and 2 bases at J, with 17 bases between. The CDR3 DNA reads as TGTGCCAGCAGTTTTTCTCCAGGGTCCCTCACCTACGAGCAGTACTTC. Translated, it gives CASSFSPGSLTYEQYF.

The V call is TRBV5-5, the J call TRBJ1-1; D perhaps matches TRBD1 (5 bases). CDR1 and CDR2 from the germline V gene are SGHKS and YYEKEE (reference sequence). Between the trimmed V and J ends, which lost 1 base and 3 bases, there was a span of 22 bases. This CDR3 has 18 residues. CDR3 nucleotide sequence: TGTGCCAGCAGCTTGTTTGGACACCAACCGGACTGGGACACTGAAGCTTTCTTT. It specifies CASSLFGHQPDWDTEAFF.

In DNA form, the CDR3 reads TGTGCCAGCAGTTTATTAGGCTACGGGGAGCTGTTTTTT. This translates into CASSLLGYGELFF. The chain joins TRBV28 to TRBJ2-2; D uncertain. The V end lost 1 base, the J end lost 7 bases, and 7 bases lay between the germline ends. CDR3 size: 13 residues. Germline loops: CDR1 MDHEN, CDR2 SYDVKM.

The chain carries TRBV6-6 and TRBJ1-3, with D uncertain. The CDR3 is 16 amino acids. The germline V and J ends were trimmed by 4 bases and 0 bases, with 13 bases remaining between them. Per germline, CDR1 MNHNY and CDR2 SVGAGI (reference sequence). CDR3: CASSWKPESSGNTIYF. The CDR3 region has the DNA TGTGCCAGCAGTTGGAAACCCGAGAGCTCTGGAAACACCATATATTTT.

The chain has TRBV6-5 and TRBJ1-2; D gene uncertain. The CDR3 runs to 13 residues. Trimming removed 6 bases from V and 3 bases from J, with 11 bases in between. Germline V gene lookup returns CDR1 MNHEY and CDR2 SVGAGI. The CDR3 nucleotides read TGTGCCAGCAGGTACACCTGGGACTATGGCTACACCTTC. Its protein is CASRYTWDYGYTF.

Concerning this clone itself: The junction departs from the called germline gene at one end, perhaps through a read error. The genes are TRBV6-1 and TRBJ2-7, with D unclear. The germline V gene has CDR1 MNHNS and CDR2 SASEGT. The CDR3 extends over 11 amino acids. The CDR3 DNA is TGTGCCAGCAGAGGCTCGGGCGAGCAGTGCTTC. It translates to CASRGSGEQCF.

This rearrangement joins TRBV19 to TRBJ1-5, with a weak D call TRBD1 (6 bases). The CDR3 totals 12 residues. V shed 6 bases and J shed 8 bases, with 11 bases lying between them. CDR1 and CDR2 from the germline V gene are LNHDA and SQIVND (reference sequence). CDR3 protein: CASRQGYEPQHF. DNA for the CDR3: TGTGCCAGTAGACAGGGTTACGAGCCCCAGCATTTT.

The chain uses TRBV19 and TRBJ1-5, with 9 bases lining up with TRBD1. The CDR3 has 17 amino acids. Germline loops: CDR1 LNHDA, CDR2 SQIVND (reference sequence). The V gene end was trimmed by 3 bases and the J gene end by 3 bases; junction bases not matched to a gene: 9. For the CDR3, the DNA is TGTGCCAGTAGTATGCCTCCGGGACAGGGCGTCAATCAGCCCCAGCATTTT. It translates to CASSMPPGQGVNQPQHF.

This chain joins TRBV2 and TRBJ2-2, with D tentatively TRBD1 or TRBD2 (5 bases each). CDR3 length equals 13 residues. The germline V and J ends were trimmed by 6 bases and 6 bases, with 11 bases remaining between them. Germline V gene data show CDR1 as SNHLY and CDR2 as FYNNEI. The CDR3 sequence: CASRELGPGELFF. The CDR3 coding sequence is TGTGCCAGCAGGGAACTGGGACCCGGGGAGCTGTTTTTT.